Shown below are 27 T cell receptor beta chains from a single sample sequenced in a study of T-cell reconstitution after alpha-beta-depleted transplantation in children. Unique molecular identifiers were incorporated into the prepared TCRbeta library. MiXCR, run by TCRdb on the PCR reads, gives a single entry per CDR3 protein. In the table there are over 100,000 distinct CDR3 sequences, about 9.3% of which are singletons. The sequencing here drew on PBMCs, taken before TCRalphabeta/CD19-depleted stem cell transplant. Source of these receptors: a boy aged 2 to 10 with acute lymphoblastic leukemia, due to receive a stem cell transplant.

This clonotype was found a few times. V is TRBV20-1 and J is TRBJ2-3; possible D gene TRBD2, 6 bases. Trimming left V 0 bases short and J 6 bases short, with 19 bases between. Germline CDR1 is DFQATT and CDR2 is SNEGSKA (reference sequence). This CDR3 has 16 amino acids. The CDR3 is CSARDDSGPRVDTQYF. CDR3 coding DNA: TGCAGTGCTAGAGATGATAGCGGTCCCCGGGTGGATACGCAGTATTTT.

In its sample, this clonotype was seen many times. The chain employs TRBV7-6 and TRBJ2-1; 9 nucleotides line up with TRBD2. J gave up 8 bases and V 1 base, and 12 bases lay outside the gene matches. The CDR3 covers 17 residues. Germline V gene sequence: CDR1 SGHVS, CDR2 FNYEAQ. The CDR3 region is CASSLGSIAGGPDEQFF. The CDR3 DNA follows: TGTGCCAGCAGCTTAGGGTCCATTGCGGGAGGGCCCGATGAGCAGTTCTTC.

In this sample, this clonotype turned up many times. V and J are TRBV27 and TRBJ2-7, with D maybe TRBD1 (6 bases). V lost 4 bases and J 5 bases, leaving 12 bases between the germline ends. The CDR3 loop spans 13 amino acids. The V gene's germline CDR1 is MNHEY and CDR2 SMNVEV (reference sequence). Written as DNA, the CDR3 is TGTGCCAGCAGTTCGAGGGGGTGGAACGAGCAGTACTTC. Translated, it gives CASSSRGWNEQYF.

This clonotype was seen more than once but under ten times. This chain uses TRBV7-8 with TRBJ1-5; 10 bases line up with TRBD1. This CDR3 spans 16 amino acids. The V and J ends lost 5 bases and 3 bases, in that order; junction bases with no gene match: 7. CDR1 is SGHVS, CDR2 FQNEAQ, per germline. The chain's CDR3 is CASSLSGQGLNQPQHF. Written as DNA, the CDR3 is TGTGCCAGCAGCCTATCGGGACAGGGGCTCAATCAGCCCCAGCATTTT.

The chain combines TRBV12-3 or TRBV12-4 with TRBJ1-2, with D unclear. Trimming removed 6 bases at V and 8 bases at J, with 16 bases between. The CDR3 runs 13 residues. For the CDR3, the DNA is TGTGCCAGCAGCAGGACGGTAGAGGGAGGCTACACCTTC. This encodes CASSRTVEGGYTF.

This clonotype was counted only a few times. The chain carries TRBV28 and TRBJ1-2; no clear D gene. In germline, CDR1 is MDHEN, CDR2 SYDVKM. V dropped 2 bases and J dropped 4 bases, with 8 bases sitting between them. CDR3 length: 13 residues. The CDR3 DNA reads as TGTGCCAGCAGTTTACGAGGGCCCTATGGCTACACCTTC. Translation: CASSLRGPYGYTF.

The chain employs TRBV28 and TRBJ2-1; 8 nucleotides line up with TRBD2. Germline-derived CDR1 and CDR2 are MDHEN and SYDVKM. The CDR3 is 14 amino acids. The trim removed 7 bases at V and 4 bases at J, leaving 6 bases unmatched. The CDR3 loop reads CASIGGAGYNEQFF. CDR3 nucleotide sequence: TGTGCCAGCATCGGGGGGGCGGGATACAATGAGCAGTTCTTC.

A remark on this clonotype: Just one base apart from a much larger clone, this may be a read error. This likely comes from a read error, as the CDR3 has no conserved phenylalanine or tryptophan at its end. The gene calls are TRBV29-1 and TRBJ2-1; D call uncertain. The CDR3 spans 10 residues. Germline loops: CDR1 SQVTM, CDR2 ANQGSEA. The V end was cut by 5 bases, the J end by 5 bases, with 4 bases between. The CDR3 spells CSVSDNEQFS. CDR3 DNA: TGCAGCGTTTCTGACAATGAGCAGTTCTCC.

This clonotype was seen a few times. The rearrangement uses TRBV6-1 and TRBJ1-2; 9 nucleotides agree with TRBD1. Germline CDR1 reads MNHNS; CDR2 reads SASEGT. V lost 3 bases, J lost 7 bases, and 6 bases stayed unmatched. This CDR3 has 14 residues. The CDR3 sequence is CASSEPGTGPGYTF. The CDR3 DNA follows: TGTGCCAGCAGTGAGCCGGGGACAGGGCCTGGCTACACCTTC.

The chain uses TRBV27 and TRBJ2-5; maybe TRBD2 (6 bases). V was cut by 3 bases and J by 2 bases, with 16 bases left in between. CDR1 is MNHEY, CDR2 SMNVEV, per germline (reference sequence). CDR3 length equals 16 residues. The CDR3 nucleotides read TGTGCCAGCAGTTTTGGGAGGTCGGCGGTTCAAGAGACCCAGTACTTC. This encodes CASSFGRSAVQETQYF.

The CDR3 DNA reads TGCAGTGCTATTTCCAGAGCGGGAGTGTCAGATACGCAGTATTTT. Amino acid sequence: CSAISRAGVSDTQYF. The V gene is TRBV20-1, the J gene TRBJ2-3; TRBD2 matches 8 bases. The junction had 10 bases not matched to a gene; V was cut back by 4 bases and J by 4 bases. This CDR3 contains 15 residues. Germline V CDR1 and CDR2: DFQATT, SNEGSKA (reference sequence).

This clonotype occurred many times. The V and J genes are TRBV5-1 and TRBJ2-7, with D perhaps TRBD1 (5 bases). CDR1 is SGHRS and CDR2 is YFSETQ in the germline V gene. Trimming took off 2 bases at V and 2 bases at J, with 11 bases between the two ends. The CDR3 loop spans 14 amino acids. This CDR3 is CASSFLRTPYEQYF. CDR3 nucleotides: TGCGCCAGCAGCTTCCTCAGGACACCCTACGAGCAGTACTTC.

This clonotype was seen many times. This chain connects TRBV6-1 to TRBJ2-4; D is perhaps TRBD1 or TRBD2 (5 bases each). Trimming pared 0 bases from V and 1 base from J, leaving 22 bases between. Germline CDR1 and CDR2: MNHNS and SASEGT. The CDR3 extends over 20 amino acids. The CDR3 here is CASSEAGDEGRNVAKNIQYF. The CDR3 nucleotides are TGTGCCAGCAGTGAAGCGGGGGACGAAGGGCGTAATGTTGCCAAAAACATTCAGTACTTC.

This clonotype was detected only a few times. The chain joins TRBV7-2 to TRBJ2-2; 9 bases line up with TRBD2. The trim removed 5 bases at V and 2 bases at J, leaving 9 bases unmatched. The CDR3 extends over 17 amino acids. Germline CDR1 is SGHTA and CDR2 is FQGNSA. The CDR3 is CASSHRRLAANTGELFF. In DNA form, the CDR3 reads TGTGCCAGCAGCCACCGCCGACTAGCGGCAAACACCGGGGAGCTGTTTTTT.

CDR3 region: CASSPQGRYNEQFF. The CDR3 DNA reads as TGTGCCAGCTCACCCCAGGGACGATACAATGAGCAGTTCTTC. The chain has TRBV18 and TRBJ2-1; perhaps D is TRBD1 or TRBD2 (5 bases each). V dropped 3 bases and J dropped 4 bases, with 10 bases sitting between them. Germline V lookup: CDR1 KGHSH, CDR2 LQKENI. The CDR3 is 14 residues long.

This clonotype was recorded a few times. A read error may account for a junction end that differs from germline. This chain links TRBV7-6 with TRBJ1-1; 7 bases line up with TRBD1. The germline V gene has CDR1 SGHVS and CDR2 FNYEAQ. The CDR3 loop spans 16 amino acids. The CDR3 bases are TGTGCCATCAGCTTGGGGGCTGACAGGGCGAACACTGAAGCTTTCTTT. It yields the protein CAISLGADRANTEAFF.

The rearrangement links TRBV11-2 to TRBJ2-7; perhaps TRBD2 as D (5 bases). There are 11 residues in the CDR3. Trimming took 5 bases from V and 6 from J, leaving 8 bases between them. Germline loops: CDR1 SGHAT, CDR2 FQNNGV. The CDR3 protein is CASSRRGEQYF. CDR3 nucleotide sequence: TGTGCCAGCAGCCGTCGGGGCGAGCAGTACTTC.

This clonotype was counted a few times. The chain couples TRBV7-7 to TRBJ1-1; TRBD1 matches 7 bases. The germline gives CDR1 SSHAT, CDR2 FNYEAQ (reference sequence). Unmatched junction bases numbered 7, after V lost 2 bases and J lost 1 base. The CDR3 has 16 amino acids. In DNA form, the CDR3 reads TGTGCCAGCAGCTTAACACTGAGGACAGGGAACACTGAAGCTTTCTTT. Amino acid sequence: CASSLTLRTGNTEAFF.

The chain recombines TRBV4-1 with TRBJ2-1; 8 nucleotides align to TRBD2. The CDR3 contains 16 residues. J was trimmed by 7 bases and V by 3 bases; bases with no gene match: 11. The germline CDR1 and CDR2 sequences are MGHRA and YSYEKL. This chain's CDR3 is CASSQPGGRRGNEQFF. CDR3 bases: TGCGCCAGCAGCCAGCCGGGGGGGAGGCGGGGGAATGAGCAGTTCTTC.

The chain uses TRBV12-3 or TRBV12-4 and TRBJ2-7, with 13 bases lining up with TRBD2. J gave up 11 bases and V 6 bases, and 7 bases lay outside the gene matches. This CDR3 region has 13 residues. CDR3 nucleotide sequence: TGTGCCAGCAGAACCGGGACTAGCGGGATTGAGTACTTC. Protein: CASRTGTSGIEYF.

The rearrangement links TRBV7-6 to TRBJ2-3, with D perhaps TRBD2 (6 bases). Trimming shortened V by 1 base and J by 3 bases, and 8 bases separated the two germline ends. The length of the CDR3 is 14 residues. In germline, CDR1 is SGHVS, CDR2 FNYEAQ. The CDR3 here is CASSLDAGTDTQYF. In DNA form, the CDR3 reads TGTGCCAGCAGCTTAGACGCGGGGACAGATACGCAGTATTTT. The full variable domain, completed using reference TRBV7-6 and TRBJ2-3, is GAGVSQSPRYKVTKRGQDVALRCDPISGHVSLYWYRQALGQGPEFLTYFNYEAQQDKSGLPNDRFSAERPEGSISTLTIQRTEQRDSAMYRCASSLDAGTDTQYFGPGTRLTVL.

This clonotype has at least ten counts. The chain couples TRBV6-5 to TRBJ2-1, with 8 bases that match TRBD1. CDR3 length equals 15 residues. V lost 6 bases and J lost 6; bases outside the gene matches: 10. In germline, CDR1 is MNHEY, CDR2 SVGAGI. In DNA form, the CDR3 reads TGTGCCAGCAGCCCCGACAGGGGCCTTGTCAATGAGCAGTTCTTC. Protein sequence: CASSPDRGLVNEQFF.

The chain uses TRBV6-5 and TRBJ2-5; maybe TRBD2 (5 bases). The CDR3 length is 16 residues. Deletions cut 0 bases from V and 5 bases from J, with 16 bases between. From germline, CDR1 is MNHEY and CDR2 SVGAGI. In nucleotides, the CDR3 is TGTGCCAGCAGTTACTCAGGTCTGGGAGTTTACGAGACCCAGTACTTC. Translation gives CASSYSGLGVYETQYF.

There are a few counts of this clonotype. Here the CDR3 reads CASRRQGGSRNQETQYF. The CDR3 DNA sequence: TGCGCCAGCAGGAGACAGGGGGGCTCCAGAAACCAAGAGACCCAGTACTTC. The chain is built from TRBV5-1 and TRBJ2-5, with 9 bases identical to TRBD1. Germline CDR1 and CDR2: SGHRS and YFSETQ. J lost 0 bases, V lost 5 bases, and 11 bases had no gene match. The length of the CDR3 is 17 residues.

The gene calls are TRBV20-1 and TRBJ1-4; no clear D. The V end lost 3 bases, the J end lost 0 bases, and 5 bases lay between the germline ends. The CDR3 length is 13 residues. Germline CDR1 reads DFQATT; CDR2 reads SNEGSKA (reference sequence). CDR3 loop: CSASAATNEKLFF. The CDR3 DNA follows: TGCAGTGCTAGTGCAGCAACTAATGAAAAACTGTTTTTT.

The chain combines TRBV28 with TRBJ1-5; D is possibly TRBD1 (5 bases). The CDR3 is 15 residues long. Trimming removed 6 bases at V and 1 base at J, with 13 bases between. Germline V gives CDR1 MDHEN, CDR2 SYDVKM. The DNA for the CDR3 is TGTGCCAGCAGAGAAATAGGGGTGAGCAATCAGCCCCAGCATTTT. This translates into CASREIGVSNQPQHF.

CDR3 loop: CASSLGRAGSSYNEQFF. As DNA, the CDR3 is TGTGCCAGCAGCTTAGGGCGGGCGGGTAGCTCCTACAATGAGCAGTTCTTC. The genes are TRBV7-8 and TRBJ2-1, with TRBD2 as a possible D gene (5 bases). Germline V gene lookup returns CDR1 SGHVS and CDR2 FQNEAQ. V shed 1 base and J shed 0 bases, with 13 bases lying between them. The CDR3 spans 17 residues.